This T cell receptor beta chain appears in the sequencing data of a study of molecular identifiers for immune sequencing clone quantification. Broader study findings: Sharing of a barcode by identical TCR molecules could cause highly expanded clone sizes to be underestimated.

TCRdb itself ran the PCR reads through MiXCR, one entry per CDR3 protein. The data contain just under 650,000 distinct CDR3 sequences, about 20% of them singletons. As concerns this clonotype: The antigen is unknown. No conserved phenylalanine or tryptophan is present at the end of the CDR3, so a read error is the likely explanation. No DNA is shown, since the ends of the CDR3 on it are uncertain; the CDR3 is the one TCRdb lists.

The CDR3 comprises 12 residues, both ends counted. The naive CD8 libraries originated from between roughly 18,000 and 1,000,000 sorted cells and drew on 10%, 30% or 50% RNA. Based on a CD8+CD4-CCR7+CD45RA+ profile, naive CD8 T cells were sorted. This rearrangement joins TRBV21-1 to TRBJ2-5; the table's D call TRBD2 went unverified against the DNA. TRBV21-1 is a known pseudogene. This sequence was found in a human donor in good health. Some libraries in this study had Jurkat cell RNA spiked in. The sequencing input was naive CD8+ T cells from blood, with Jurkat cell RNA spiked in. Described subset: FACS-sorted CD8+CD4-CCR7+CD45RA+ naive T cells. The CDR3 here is CASSTSRETQYS.